The present T cell receptor beta chain was sequenced within a study of T cell responses to AZD1222 COVID-19 vaccine. Study background: Researchers grouped second doses given at about 4 or about 12 weeks into one pool.

Findings and caveats of the study: Within unmutated variant regions lay the reported targets of nearly half of spike-specific TCRs. Increased Spike-specific TCR breadth and depth were observed after two AZD1222 doses.

The repertoire was sequenced with immunoSEQ multiplex PCR; TCRdb's copy has only in-frame clones and lacks some. This sample yields about 92,000 clones, of which 86% are seen a single time; 10% belongs to the top ten. This clone has a single count. The antigen is undetermined. The sequenced sample was peripheral blood, obtained on day 0 of AZD1222 vaccination. The receptor comes from an adult in good health.

The CDR3 DNA sequence: TGTGCCAGTGCTGGCGGGAGGGCCCGGGCAGATACGCAGTATTTT. Residues: CASAGGRARADTQYF. This sequence joins TRBV19 and TRBJ2-3; 9 bases are shared with TRBD2. The trim removed 8 bases at V and 4 bases at J, leaving 10 bases unmatched. Per germline, CDR1 LNHDA and CDR2 SQIVND (reference sequence). The CDR3 has 15 amino acids.